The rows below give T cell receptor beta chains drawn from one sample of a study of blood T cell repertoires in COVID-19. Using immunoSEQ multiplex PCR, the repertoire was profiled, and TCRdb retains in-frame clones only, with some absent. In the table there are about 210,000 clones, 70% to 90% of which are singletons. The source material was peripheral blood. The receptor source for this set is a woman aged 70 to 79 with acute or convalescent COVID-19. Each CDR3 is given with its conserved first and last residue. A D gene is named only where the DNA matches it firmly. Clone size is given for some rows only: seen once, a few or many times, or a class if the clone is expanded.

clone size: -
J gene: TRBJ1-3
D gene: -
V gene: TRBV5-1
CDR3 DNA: TGCGCCAGCAGCTACCGGGGAGCTGGAAACACCATATATTTT
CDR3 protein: CASSYRGAGNTIYF

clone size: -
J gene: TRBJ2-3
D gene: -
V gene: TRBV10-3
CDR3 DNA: TGTGCCATTGCCCGGACGGGGGATACGCAGTATTTT
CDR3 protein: CAIARTGDTQYF

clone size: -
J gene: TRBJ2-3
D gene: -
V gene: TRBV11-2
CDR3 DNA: TGTGCCAGCAGCCAGGCGGGGAATACGCAGTATTTT
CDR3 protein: CASSQAGNTQYF

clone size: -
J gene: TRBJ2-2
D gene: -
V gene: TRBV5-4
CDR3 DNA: TGTGCCAGCACCTTAGGGGGAGACACCGGGGAGCTGTTTTTT
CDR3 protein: CASTLGGDTGELFF

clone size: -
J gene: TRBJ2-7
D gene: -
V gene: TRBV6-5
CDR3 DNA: TGTGCCAGCAGTACCAGACAGATCTCCTACGAGCAGTACTTC
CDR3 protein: CASSTRQISYEQYF

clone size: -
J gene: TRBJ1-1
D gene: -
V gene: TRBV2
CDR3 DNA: TGTGCCAGCAGTGCTCAGGGCTCCTTGAACACTGAAGCTTTCTTT
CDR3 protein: CASSAQGSLNTEAFF

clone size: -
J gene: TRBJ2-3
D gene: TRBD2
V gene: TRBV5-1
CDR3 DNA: TGCGCCAGCAGCTTGGTGGATAGCGGGGGCCCCACAGATACGCAGTATTTT
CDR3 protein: CASSLVDSGGPTDTQYF

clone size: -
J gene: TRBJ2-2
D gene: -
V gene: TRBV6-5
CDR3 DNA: TGTGCCAGCTCTACTGGGCTAGGGAGCACCGGGGAGCTGTTTTTT
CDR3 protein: CASSTGLGSTGELFF

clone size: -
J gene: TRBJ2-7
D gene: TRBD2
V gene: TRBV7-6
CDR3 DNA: TGTGCCAGCCAGAGTGGACTAGCGGGGTACGAGCAGTACTTC
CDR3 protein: CASQSGLAGYEQYF

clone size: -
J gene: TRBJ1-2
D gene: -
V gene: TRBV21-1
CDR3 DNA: TGTGCCAGCAGCGCCCGACAGGGGCCCCCCAATGGCTACACCTTC
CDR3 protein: CASSARQGPPNGYTF

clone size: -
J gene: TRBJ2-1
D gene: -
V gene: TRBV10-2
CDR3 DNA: TGCGCCAGTTCGACAGGTAACAATGAGCAGTTCTTC
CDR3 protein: CASSTGNNEQFF

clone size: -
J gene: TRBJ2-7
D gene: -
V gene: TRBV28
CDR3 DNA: TGTGCCAGCAGTGTGAACAGGGTATCCTACGAGCAGTACTTC
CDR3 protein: CASSVNRVSYEQYF

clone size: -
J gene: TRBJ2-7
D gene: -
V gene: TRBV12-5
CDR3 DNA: TGTGCTAGTGGTTTGACCGGGGGAGGTTACGAGCAGTACTTC
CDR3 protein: CASGLTGGGYEQYF

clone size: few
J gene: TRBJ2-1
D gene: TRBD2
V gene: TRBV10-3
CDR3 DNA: TGTGCCATCACAGGGGCTAGCGGGGCGAGAGACAATGAGCAGTTCTTC
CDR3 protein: CAITGASGARDNEQFF

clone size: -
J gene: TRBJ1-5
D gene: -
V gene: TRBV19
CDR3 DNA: TGTGCCAGTAGTATACGGGACTTCAATCAGCCCCAGCATTTT
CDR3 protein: CASSIRDFNQPQHF

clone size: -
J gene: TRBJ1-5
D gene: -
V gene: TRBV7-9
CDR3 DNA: TGTGCCAGCAGTCTAGTGGGGCAGGGCAATCAGCCCCAGCATTTT
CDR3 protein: CASSLVGQGNQPQHF

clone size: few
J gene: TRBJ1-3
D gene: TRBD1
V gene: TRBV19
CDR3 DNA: TGTGCCAGTAGTATAAACCTCAGGGGGCACTCTGGAAACACCATATATTTT
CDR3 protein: CASSINLRGHSGNTIYF

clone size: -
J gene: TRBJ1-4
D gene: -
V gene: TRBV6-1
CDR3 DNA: TGTGCCAGCAGTGAAAAGGGGGGGGGACACGTCGGTGAAAAACTGTTTTTT
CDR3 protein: CASSEKGGGHVGEKLFF

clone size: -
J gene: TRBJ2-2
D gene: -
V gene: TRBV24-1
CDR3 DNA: TGTGCCACGAGCCACTTCCTCACCGGGGAGCTGTTTTTT
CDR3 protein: CATSHFLTGELFF

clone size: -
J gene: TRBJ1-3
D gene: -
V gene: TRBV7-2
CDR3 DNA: TGTGCCAGCAGCCCGACAGTCTCTGGAAACACCATATATTTT
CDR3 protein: CASSPTVSGNTIYF

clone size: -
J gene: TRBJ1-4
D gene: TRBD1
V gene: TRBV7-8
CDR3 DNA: TGTGCCAGCAGCTTTGGACAGGGGAAAGGAGAAAAACTGTTTTTT
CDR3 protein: CASSFGQGKGEKLFF

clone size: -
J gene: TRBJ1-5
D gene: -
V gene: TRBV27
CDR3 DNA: TGTGCCAGCAGTTTGTATGCGGCGAGCAATCAGCCCCAGCATTTT
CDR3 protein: CASSLYAASNQPQHF

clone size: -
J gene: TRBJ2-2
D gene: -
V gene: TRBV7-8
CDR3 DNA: TGTGCCAGCAGCCGAGATTCGGTCGCCGGGGAGCTGTTTTTT
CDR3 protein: CASSRDSVAGELFF

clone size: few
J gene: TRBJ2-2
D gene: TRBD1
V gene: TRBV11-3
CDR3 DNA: TGTGCCAGCAGCTTGGGGACAGCGAACACCGGGGAGCTGTTTTTT
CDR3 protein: CASSLGTANTGELFF

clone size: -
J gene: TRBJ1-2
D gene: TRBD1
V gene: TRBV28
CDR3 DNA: TGTGCCAGCAGTTTGACAGGGACCAACTATGGCTACACCTTC
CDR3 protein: CASSLTGTNYGYTF

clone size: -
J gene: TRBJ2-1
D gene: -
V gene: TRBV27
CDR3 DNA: TGTGCCAGCAGTTTCCCGGGTGGCAGTGAGCAGTTCTTC
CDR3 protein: CASSFPGGSEQFF

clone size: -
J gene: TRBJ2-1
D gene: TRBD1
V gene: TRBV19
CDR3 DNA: TGTGCCAGTGCCGGACAGGGGAGCCAATACGGCAATGAGCAGTTCTTC
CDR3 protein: CASAGQGSQYGNEQFF

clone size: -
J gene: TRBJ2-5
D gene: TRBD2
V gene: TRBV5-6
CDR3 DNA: TGTGCCAGCAGTTTAGCGGGAGGGGCGGGAGAGACCCAGTACTTC
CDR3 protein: CASSLAGGAGETQYF